The present entry profiles one TCR beta chain with its context. Antigen: not known. Produced via immunoSEQ multiplex PCR; TCRdb's table is partial and in-frame only. The repertoire holds roughly 700,000 clones, with roughly 90% as singletons. This specimen comes from a study of Ad26.COV2.S vaccination and SARS-CoV-2 variants. The overall study: Once, or twice with 56 days between doses, Ad26.COV2.S was given intramuscularly. General observations from the study: Possible underestimation of total T cell responses by the TCR breadth and depth analyses was noted. Breadth, reportedly substantial, characterized the spike-specific CD8+ and CD4+ T cell responses after vaccination.

Treatment indicated: some 19 received Ad26.COV2.S at low or high dose, single or two shots; about 5 received placebo; per-sample allocation not given. Samples were taken on day 63 after the first vaccine or placebo injection. Boston hosted the donor, who was an adult aged 18-55 years. Trimming left V 4 bases short and J 5 bases short, with 13 bases between. The CDR3 is 14 amino acids. Germline V lookup: CDR1 LGHDT, CDR2 YNNKEL (reference sequence). The specimen was peripheral blood, collected in a trial of Ad26.COV2.S vaccine versus placebo. This TCR came from a person aged 18-65 years who received the Ad26.COV2.S COVID-19 vaccine or a placebo. The chain carries TRBV3-1 (or the pseudogene TRBV3-2) and TRBJ2-3, with D perhaps matching TRBD2 (5 bases). The CDR3: CASSPPLGRDTQYF. The CDR3 coding sequence is TGTGCCAGCAGCCCCCCCCTAGGGAGAGATACGCAGTATTTT.